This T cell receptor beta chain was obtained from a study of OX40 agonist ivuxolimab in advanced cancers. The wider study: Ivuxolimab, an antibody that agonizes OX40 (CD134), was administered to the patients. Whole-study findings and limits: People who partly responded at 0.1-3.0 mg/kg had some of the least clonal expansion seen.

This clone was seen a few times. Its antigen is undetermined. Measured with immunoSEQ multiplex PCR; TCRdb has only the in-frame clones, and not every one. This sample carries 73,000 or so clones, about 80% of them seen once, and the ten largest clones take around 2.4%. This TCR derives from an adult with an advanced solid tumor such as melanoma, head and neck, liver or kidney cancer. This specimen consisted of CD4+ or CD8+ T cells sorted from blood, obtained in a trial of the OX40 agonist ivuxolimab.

The CDR3 spells CASARGMGDEQYF. DNA of the CDR3: TGTGCCAGCGCTAGAGGAATGGGCGACGAGCAGTACTTC. The rearrangement joins TRBV7-2 to TRBJ2-7; no reliable D call. Germline V gene lookup returns CDR1 SGHTA and CDR2 FQGNSA. Trimming removed 8 bases at V and 5 bases at J, with 16 bases between. The CDR3 extends over 13 amino acids.